The 31 T cell receptor beta chains listed next were all sequenced from one sample in a study of control samples from healthy donors and cancer patients. Generated by immunoSEQ multiplex PCR, the TCRdb table keeps only in-frame clones and is missing some. The table shows about 50,000 clones, with 85% to 95% occurring only once. Sequenced: PBMCs. Every receptor here comes from a man aged 30 to 39 with colorectal cancer.

The CDR3 nucleotides read TGTGCCAGCAGCCAAGAGGCTAGCGGGGATGTATGGAACACCGGGGAGCTGTTTTTT. This codes for CASSQEASGDVWNTGELFF. The rearrangement links TRBV3-1 (or the pseudogene TRBV3-2) to TRBJ2-2, with TRBD2 matching over 9 bases. The germline CDR1 and CDR2 sequences are LGHDT and YNNKEL (reference sequence). V was clipped by 0 bases and J by 1 base; unmatched bases: 9. CDR3 size: 19 residues.

This sequence joins TRBV19 and TRBJ1-1; 7 positions match TRBD1. Trimming took 1 base from V and 2 from J; bases not matched to a gene: 7. CDR1 is LNHDA and CDR2 is SQIVND in the germline V gene (reference sequence). This CDR3 region has 16 residues. CDR3 DNA sequence: TGTGCCAGTAGTATAGGGGGGGGACAGCTTAACACTGAAGCTTTCTTT. This translates into CASSIGGGQLNTEAFF.

The gene calls are TRBV5-4 and TRBJ1-3, with D perhaps matching TRBD1 (6 bases). With 5 bases removed from V and 0 bases from J, the gap between germline ends came to 15 bases. Looked up from germline, CDR1 is SGHNT and CDR2 is YYREEE (reference sequence). The CDR3 covers 16 residues. The DNA for the CDR3 is TGTGCCAGCAGTAATACAGGGAGGGGCTCTGGAAACACCATATATTTT. This gives the protein CASSNTGRGSGNTIYF.

V gene TRBV19 combines with J gene TRBJ1-6, with TRBD1 as a possible D gene (5 bases). The CDR3 runs to 16 residues. The V and J ends lost 2 bases and 5 bases respectively, with 13 bases between them. Looked up from germline, CDR1 is LNHDA and CDR2 is SQIVND (reference sequence). The DNA of the CDR3 is TGTGCCAGTAGTATAAGAAGGGGTGGGAATAATTCACCCCTCCACTTT. The encoded protein is CASSIRRGGNNSPLHF.

Points on this clone: At one boundary the junction diverges from the germline segment, which might be a read error. V usage is TRBV9 and J usage is TRBJ2-2; 7 bases match TRBD2. The CDR3 loop spans 13 amino acids. Germline V gene data show CDR1 as SGDLS and CDR2 as YYNGEE. In DNA, the CDR3 is TGTGCCAGCAGCGTATGGGAGGGCCGGGGAGCTGTTTTT. Translating gives CASSVWEGRGAVF.

This rearrangement joins TRBV29-1 to TRBJ2-1, with 7 bases fitting TRBD1. CDR1 is SQVTM and CDR2 is ANQGSEA in the germline V gene. The V gene end was trimmed by 4 bases and the J gene end by 0 bases; junction bases not matched to a gene: 3. This CDR3 contains 14 residues. The CDR3 DNA reads as TGCAGCGTTGTGGACAGGAGCTCCTACAATGAGCAGTTCTTC. The encoded protein is CSVVDRSSYNEQFF.

The rearrangement joins TRBV18 to TRBJ2-7, with 9 bases aligning to TRBD1. The length of the CDR3 is 15 residues. Germline V gene data show CDR1 as KGHSH and CDR2 as LQKENI. V lost 3 bases to trimming and J lost 1 base; unmatched junction nucleotides: 4. CDR3 in amino acids: CASSPLTGGSYEQYF. CDR3 bases: TGTGCCAGCTCACCCTTGACAGGGGGGTCCTACGAGCAGTACTTC.

The gene calls are TRBV12-5 and TRBJ1-1; no clear D gene. The V gene's germline CDR1 is LGHNT and CDR2 FRNRAP. The CDR3 is made up of 13 amino acids. V lost 3 bases, J lost 2 bases, and 7 bases lay in between. CDR3 coding DNA: TGTGCTAGTGGTTTCCAGCTTAACACTGAAGCTTTCTTT. This encodes CASGFQLNTEAFF.

The V gene is TRBV10-2, the J gene TRBJ2-2; D remains unclear. Trimming shortened V by 5 bases and J by 4 bases, and 5 bases separated the two germline ends. CDR1 and CDR2 from the germline V gene are WSHSY and SAAADI. The CDR3 spans 12 residues. CDR3 sequence (DNA): TGCGCCAGCAGTAAGGGCACCGGGGAGCTGTTTTTT. Translated, it gives CASSKGTGELFF.

V usage is TRBV5-4 and J usage is TRBJ2-7; 7 nucleotides match TRBD1. The CDR3 is 15 amino acids. Germline values: CDR1 SGHNT, CDR2 YYREEE (reference sequence). Trimming cost V 4 bases and J 0 bases; bases outside gene matches: 7. The CDR3 nucleotides are TGTGCCAGCAGCCCAGACCGGGACAGCTCCTACGAGCAGTACTTC. Protein: CASSPDRDSSYEQYF.

J is TRBJ2-7 and V is TRBV5-8, with 7 bases that match TRBD1. Germline V gene sequence: CDR1 SGHTS, CDR2 YDEGEE. The CDR3 contains 19 residues. The V segment lost 4 bases and the J segment 0 bases; nucleotides outside the gene matches: 19. The CDR3 spells CASSPLPGQSSPLSYEQYF. CDR3 nucleotides: TGTGCCAGCAGCCCACTCCCGGGACAGAGTTCGCCCCTCTCCTACGAGCAGTACTTC.

The chain carries TRBV30 and TRBJ2-1; TRBD2 is a possible D gene (5 bases). Germline CDR1 reads GTSNPN; CDR2 reads SVGIG (reference sequence). CDR3 length equals 13 residues. V shed 4 bases and J shed 5 bases, with 12 bases lying between them. CDR3 residues: CAWKGDYNNEQFF. CDR3 DNA: TGTGCCTGGAAAGGTGACTACAACAATGAGCAGTTCTTC.

This clone was seen once. This chain's CDR3 is CASSLVGDGYTF. The CDR3, as DNA: TGTGCCAGCAGCTTGGTCGGGGACGGCTACACCTTC. The J gene is TRBJ1-2, the V gene TRBV5-5; possibly TRBD1 for D (5 bases). This CDR3 has 12 amino acids. Germline V gene sequence: CDR1 SGHKS, CDR2 YYEKEE (reference sequence). Trimming took 0 bases from V and 8 from J, leaving 8 bases between them.

The chain links TRBV2 to TRBJ1-6, with a possible D match to TRBD1 (6 bases). In germline, CDR1 is SNHLY, CDR2 FYNNEI. Trimming pared 5 bases from V and 9 bases from J, leaving 14 bases between. The CDR3 loop spans 14 amino acids. The CDR3 sequence is CASSRGGLGSPLHF. CDR3 DNA sequence: TGTGCCAGCAGTAGGGGGGGACTGGGTTCACCCCTCCACTTT.

This chain links TRBV6-2 or TRBV6-3 with TRBJ2-7; 10 positions match TRBD1. Trimming cost V 0 bases and J 6 bases; bases outside gene matches: 5. In germline, CDR1 is MNHEY, CDR2 SVGEGT. The CDR3 has 15 amino acids. CDR3 in amino acids: CASSYSWTGGLEQYF. The CDR3 region has the DNA TGTGCCAGCAGTTACTCTTGGACAGGGGGGCTCGAGCAGTACTTC.

V is TRBV27 and J is TRBJ1-1; TRBD1 matches at 9 bases. The germline CDR1 and CDR2 sequences are MNHEY and SMNVEV (reference sequence). The CDR3 is 17 residues long. Losses at the gene ends were 5 bases for V and 0 bases for J; bases not matched to a gene: 10. The CDR3 protein is CASSLPPGTGMNTEAFF. As DNA, the CDR3 is TGTGCCAGCAGTCTCCCCCCCGGGACAGGGATGAACACTGAAGCTTTCTTT.

This clone was observed a single time. The chain has TRBV14 and TRBJ2-3; D could derive from TRBD1 or TRBD2 (5 bases each). CDR1 and CDR2 (germline): SGHDN, FVKESK. Trimming removed 9 bases from V and 5 bases from J, with 21 bases in between. This CDR3 comprises 15 residues. CDR3 coding DNA: TGTGCCAGGGGACCGTCGGCGGGCGTGAGAGATACGCAGTATTTT. Its protein is CARGPSAGVRDTQYF.

J is TRBJ2-3 and V is TRBV19, with D hard to call. Germline-derived CDR1 and CDR2 are LNHDA and SQIVND (reference sequence). With 4 bases removed from V and 2 bases from J, the gap between germline ends came to 4 bases. The length of the CDR3 is 12 residues. In DNA, the CDR3 is TGTGCCAGTAGTAAAGACACAGATACGCAGTATTTT. Protein: CASSKDTDTQYF.

The V call is TRBV10-1, the J call TRBJ2-2, with 12 bases matching TRBD2. The CDR3 is made up of 17 amino acids. V was clipped by 8 bases and J by 1 base; unmatched bases: 8. In germline, CDR1 is WNHNN, CDR2 SYGVQD (reference sequence). The CDR3 DNA sequence: TGCGCCAGCGGAAACTTGGGACTAGCGGGGAACACCGGGGAGCTGTTTTTT. This encodes CASGNLGLAGNTGELFF.

The sample holds a few counts of this clone. The chain combines TRBV7-9 with TRBJ2-2, with D possibly TRBD1 on 5 matching bases. V was cut by 4 bases and J by 2 bases, with 20 bases left in between. The V gene's germline CDR1 is SEHNR and CDR2 FQNEAQ (reference sequence). CDR3 length equals 18 residues. CDR3 in amino acids: CASSYPDTGRLNTGELFF. The CDR3 DNA sequence: TGTGCCAGCAGCTACCCTGACACAGGCCGATTAAACACCGGGGAGCTGTTTTTT. Looking up the rest from reference TRBV7-9 and TRBJ2-2 gives the full variable domain: DTGVSQNPRHKITKRGQNVTFRCDPISEHNRLYWYRQTLGQGPEFLTYFQNEAQLEKSRLLSDRFSAERPKGSFSTLEIQRTEQGDSAMYLCASSYPDTGRLNTGELFFGEGSRLTVL.

V and J are TRBV30 and TRBJ1-1; D not certain. Germline V gene data show CDR1 as GTSNPN and CDR2 as SVGIG (reference sequence). The CDR3 sequence is 12 residues long. Trimming cost V 4 bases and J 6 bases, with 12 bases left between them. The CDR3: CAWKIRYAEAFF. The CDR3 DNA follows: TGTGCCTGGAAAATCCGGTACGCTGAAGCTTTCTTT.

The chain has TRBV7-2 and TRBJ2-2, with a weak D call TRBD2 (5 bases). CDR3 length: 14 amino acids. V was cut by 3 bases and J by 6 bases, with 11 bases left in between. The germline CDR1 and CDR2 sequences are SGHTA and FQGNSA. The CDR3 nucleotides are TGTGCCAGCAGCTTGGACTTTCGATCCGGGGAGCTGTTTTTT. This translates into CASSLDFRSGELFF.

Only one count was recorded for this clone. This sequence joins TRBV18 and TRBJ1-3, with a tentative D call TRBD1 (5 bases). The CDR3 length is 14 residues. Germline CDR1 reads KGHSH; CDR2 reads LQKENI. Trimming pared 2 bases from V and 2 bases from J, leaving 7 bases between. The CDR3 sequence: CASSPDSPGNTIYF. CDR3 bases: TGTGCCAGCTCACCAGACAGCCCTGGAAACACCATATATTTT. The whole variable domain, remainder taken from reference TRBV18 and TRBJ1-3, is NAGVMQNPRHLVRRRGQEARLRCSPMKGHSHVYWYRQLPEEGLKFMVYLQKENIIDESGMPKERFSAEFPKEGPSILRIQQVVRGDSAAYFCASSPDSPGNTIYFGEGSWLTVV.

The CDR3 loop reads CASSTDGRSTEAFF. As DNA, the CDR3 is TGTGCCAGCAGTACGGACGGACGGAGCACTGAAGCTTTCTTT. The V call is TRBV2, the J call TRBJ1-1; D call uncertain. Per the germline V gene, CDR1 is SNHLY and CDR2 is FYNNEI. CDR3 length equals 14 residues. Between the trimmed V and J ends, which lost 5 bases and 4 bases, there was a span of 14 bases. Combining the CDR3 with reference TRBV2 and TRBJ1-1 gives the whole variable domain EPEVTQTPSHQVTQMGQEVILRCVPISNHLYFYWYRQILGQKVEFLVSFYNNEISEKSEIFDDQFSVERPDGSNFTLKIRSTKLEDSAMYFCASSTDGRSTEAFFGQGTRLTVV.

The genes are TRBV18 and TRBJ1-1, with TRBD1 matching over 9 bases. The CDR3 runs 13 residues. Germline values: CDR1 KGHSH, CDR2 LQKENI. With V trimmed by 5 bases and J by 3 bases, 1 base remained unmatched. Here the CDR3 DNA reads TGTGCCAGCTCAAGGGACAGGGACACTGAAGCTTTCTTT. This translates into CASSRDRDTEAFF.

This clone was recorded a few times. This chain connects TRBV20-1 to TRBJ2-7; TRBD2 matches at 9 bases. The germline V gene encodes CDR1 DFQATT and CDR2 SNEGSKA (reference sequence). J gave up 2 bases and V 3 bases, and 11 bases lay outside the gene matches. This CDR3 spans 16 amino acids. The CDR3 sequence: CSASSRVLAGPYEQYF. DNA of the CDR3: TGCAGTGCTAGTAGCCGAGTGCTAGCGGGGCCCTACGAGCAGTACTTC.

The V call is TRBV30, the J call TRBJ1-1, with D possibly TRBD1 on 6 matching bases. Germline assignment: CDR1 GTSNPN and CDR2 SVGIG (reference sequence). The V end was cut by 2 bases, the J end by 1 base, with 11 bases between. The CDR3 consists of 14 residues. CDR3 amino acids: CAWSLGRGNTEAFF. In DNA, the CDR3 is TGTGCCTGGAGTCTTGGCAGGGGGAACACTGAAGCTTTCTTT.

For the CDR3, the DNA is TGTGCCAGCAGGCCCTGGCCCGAGCGAGAGCAGACCTACGAGCAGTACTTC. Amino acids: CASRPWPEREQTYEQYF. The J gene is TRBJ2-7, the V gene TRBV2, with D uncertain. V lost 6 bases and J 2 bases, leaving 23 bases between the germline ends. The V gene's germline CDR1 is SNHLY and CDR2 FYNNEI. The CDR3 totals 17 residues. The full variable domain, its missing parts supplied by reference TRBV2 and TRBJ2-7, is EPEVTQTPSHQVTQMGQEVILRCVPISNHLYFYWYRQILGQKVEFLVSFYNNEISEKSEIFDDQFSVERPDGSNFTLKIRSTKLEDSAMYFCASRPWPEREQTYEQYFGPGTRLTVT.

In DNA form, the CDR3 reads TGTGCCAGCAGCTACGATACTGGGACAGGGGGCTATGGCTACACCTTC. This codes for CASSYDTGTGGYGYTF. The chain has TRBV5-5 and TRBJ1-2; 11 bases fit TRBD1. Germline trimming cut 3 bases from V and 4 bases from J; bases unmatched to any gene: 8. The CDR3 consists of 16 residues. The germline V gene has CDR1 SGHKS and CDR2 YYEKEE (reference sequence).

V usage is TRBV28 and J usage is TRBJ2-3, with a tentative D call TRBD2 (6 bases). The germline gives CDR1 MDHEN, CDR2 SYDVKM. Trimming pared 4 bases from V and 2 bases from J, leaving 19 bases between. This CDR3 is built from 17 residues. The CDR3 reads CASSSAPWGRHTDTQYF. The CDR3 region has the DNA TGTGCCAGCAGTTCCGCCCCCTGGGGGAGGCACACAGATACGCAGTATTTT.

The chain combines TRBV30 with TRBJ1-4, with TRBD1 identical over 7 bases. Unmatched junction bases numbered 9, after V lost 3 bases and J lost 2 bases. Germline V gene lookup returns CDR1 GTSNPN and CDR2 SVGIG (reference sequence). This CDR3 contains 16 residues. CDR3 sequence reads: CAWSRGQGGTNEKLFF. In DNA form, the CDR3 reads TGTGCCTGGAGCCGGGGGCAGGGGGGCACTAATGAAAAACTGTTTTTT.